Described below is a single T cell receptor (beta chain) sequence and its context. Its antigen is as yet unknown. This entry comes from a study of blood T cells in healthy people across ages. General observations from the study: No one knew whether donors had CMV, which possibly confounded expanded clonotype changes. It was the long-lived donors that had more naive CD4+ cells and higher diversity than aged donors.

Alongside a J-beta primer mix, a sample-barcoded 5' primer served in a second PCR lasting about 7 to 12 cycles. TCRdb reanalysed the 5' RACE reads using MiXCR and keeps one entry per CDR3 protein. Of hundreds of thousands of distinct CDR3 sequences listed, 49% are singletons. The germline V gene has CDR1 DFQATT and CDR2 SNEGSKA (reference sequence). The CDR3 contains 13 residues. V gene TRBV20-1 combines with J gene TRBJ2-4; D remains ambiguous. The J call is uncertain, as TRBJ2-7 better fits the DNA end. The sequence was collected from a woman aged 60-75 years in good health. The sample taken for sequencing was blood. The CDR3 here is CSASAKRRSEQYF. In nucleotides, the CDR3 is TGCAGTGCCAGTGCGAAGAGGCGGAGCGAGCAGTACTTC.